This T cell receptor (beta chain) appears in the sequencing data of a study of T-cell reconstitution after alpha-beta-depleted transplantation in children. The V segment lost 6 bases and the J segment 6 bases; nucleotides outside the gene matches: 8. Germline V gene data show CDR1 as SGHTA and CDR2 as FQGNSA. The CDR3 has 14 residues. In this sample, this clonotype turned up a few times. Unique molecular identifiers were incorporated into the prepared TCRbeta library. TCRdb re-called the PCR reads with MiXCR, one entry per CDR3 protein. This sample yields some 500,000 distinct CDR3 sequences, of which roughly 33% are seen a single time; 2.4% belongs to the top ten.

The TCR sequence derives from a human donor who donated a stem cell graft to a child with aplastic anemia. The source was PBMCs from the stem cell graft donor, collected from the stem cell graft. The chain uses TRBV7-2 and TRBJ2-3; 8 positions match TRBD2. The DNA for the CDR3 is TGTGCCAGCAGTACCAGCGGGAGATACGATACGCAGTATTTT. Translated: CASSTSGRYDTQYF.